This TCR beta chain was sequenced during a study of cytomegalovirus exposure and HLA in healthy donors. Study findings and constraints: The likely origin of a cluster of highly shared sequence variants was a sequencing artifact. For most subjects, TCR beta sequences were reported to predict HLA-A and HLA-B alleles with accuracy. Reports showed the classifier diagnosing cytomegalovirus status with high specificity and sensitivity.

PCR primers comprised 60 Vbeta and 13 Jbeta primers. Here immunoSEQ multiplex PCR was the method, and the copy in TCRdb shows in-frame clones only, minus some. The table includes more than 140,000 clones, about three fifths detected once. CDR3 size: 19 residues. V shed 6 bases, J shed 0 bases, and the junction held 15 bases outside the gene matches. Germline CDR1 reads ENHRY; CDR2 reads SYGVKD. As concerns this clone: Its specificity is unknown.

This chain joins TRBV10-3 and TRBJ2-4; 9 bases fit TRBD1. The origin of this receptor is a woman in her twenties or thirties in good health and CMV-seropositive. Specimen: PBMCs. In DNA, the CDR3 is TGTGCCATCAGCGCAGTCCCGGGACAGGGAATCACAGCCAAAAACATTCAGTACTTC. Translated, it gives CAISAVPGQGITAKNIQYF.